This entry lists 14 T cell receptor beta chains sequenced from one sample in a study of human T cells and chemical hapten exposure. TCRdb independently ran MiXCR on the RACE reads; one entry per CDR3 protein. The table includes fewer than 70,000 distinct CDR3 sequences, about 10% detected once. Time point specified: pre-sensitization, week 0. The treatment was: therapeutic diphenylcyclopropenone sensitization with weekly scalp DPC. The sequencing here drew on whole blood, taken in connection with sensitization to the hapten diphenylcyclopropenone (DPC). The receptors were sampled from a woman between 45 and 60 years old with alopecia areata. Some clones in this sample may be carry-over from other donors' samples.

This clonotype was seen a few times. This chain joins TRBV20-1 and TRBJ2-1; weak D call: TRBD1 (5 bases). The CDR3 totals 15 residues. V lost 6 bases, J lost 2 bases, and 17 bases lay in between. Germline CDR1 is DFQATT and CDR2 is SNEGSKA (reference sequence). CDR3 protein: CSATSRTTTYNEQFF. CDR3 in DNA: TGCAGTGCAACATCACGGACAACTACCTACAATGAGCAGTTCTTC.

The V gene is TRBV20-1, the J gene TRBJ1-6; no clear D. The CDR3 covers 14 residues. CDR1 and CDR2 from the germline V gene are DFQATT and SNEGSKA (reference sequence). Trimming pared 0 bases from V and 6 bases from J, leaving 9 bases between. CDR3 sequence reads: CSARDRTVNSPLHF. CDR3 DNA: TGCAGTGCTAGAGATCGGACCGTTAATTCACCCCTCCACTTT.

This clonotype is medium-sized (0.01 to 0.1%) within its sample. CDR3 sequence (DNA): TGCAGCGTTGAAAGGGCCAGGGTAGGGGAGGAAGCTTTCTTT. Protein: CSVERARVGEEAFF. The V and J genes are TRBV29-1 and TRBJ1-1; D may be TRBD1 (5 bases). The germline V gene has CDR1 SQVTM and CDR2 ANQGSEA. This CDR3 is built from 14 residues. Trimming cost V 2 bases and J 8 bases, with 18 bases left between them.

This clonotype was seen ten or more times. The genes are TRBV7-9 and TRBJ2-5; TRBD2 agrees at 12 bases. With V trimmed by 0 bases and J by 1 base, 3 bases remained unmatched. This CDR3 has 17 residues. The germline gives CDR1 SEHNR, CDR2 FQNEAQ (reference sequence). CDR3 amino acids: CASSLAPTSGGQETQYF. CDR3 coding DNA: TGTGCCAGCAGCTTAGCACCGACTAGCGGGGGCCAAGAGACCCAGTACTTC.

This clonotype turned up a few times. The rearrangement joins TRBV3-1 to TRBJ2-2, with TRBD1 matching 7 bases. Germline CDR1 LGHDT, CDR2 YNNKEL (reference sequence). CDR3 length: 16 residues. Trimming took 4 bases from V and 0 from J; bases not matched to a gene: 5. The DNA of the CDR3 is TGTGCCAGCAGCCGACAGGGTGGCACGAACACCGGGGAGCTGTTTTTT. Its protein product is CASSRQGGTNTGELFF. Full variable domain (missing parts from reference TRBV3-1 and TRBJ2-2): DTAVSQTPKYLVTQMGNDKSIKCEQNLGHDTMYWYKQDSKKFLKIMFSYNNKELIINETVPNRFSPKSPDKAHLNLHINSLELGDSAVYFCASSRQGGTNTGELFFGEGSRLTVL.

This chain links TRBV20-1 with TRBJ2-1, with D maybe TRBD2 (5 bases). This CDR3 region has 12 residues. Germline V gene lookup returns CDR1 DFQATT and CDR2 SNEGSKA (reference sequence). The ends were cut back, 3 bases at V and 8 bases at J, with 11 bases in the middle. The CDR3 here is CSASLRTYEQFF. Written as DNA, the CDR3 is TGCAGTGCTAGTCTTAGGACTTATGAGCAGTTCTTC.

The CDR3 is CASTDMGYEQFF. The CDR3 DNA reads TGTGCCAGCACCGATATGGGGTATGAGCAGTTCTTC. This chain uses TRBV6-2 or TRBV6-3 with TRBJ2-1, with D hard to call. This CDR3 comprises 12 residues. With 7 bases removed from V and 8 bases from J, the gap between germline ends came to 12 bases. CDR1 MNHEY and CDR2 SVGEGT come from the germline V gene.

As for this clonotype: A much larger clone lies one base from this, so it may be a read error. The J gene is TRBJ1-5, the V gene TRBV5-5; the D is unclear. CDR3 length: 13 residues. The V gene's germline CDR1 is SGHKS and CDR2 YYEKEE (reference sequence). CDR3 sequence reads: CDSSLSSRQPQHF. The CDR3 region has the DNA TGTGACAGCAGCTTATCCTCCCGTCAGCCCCAGCATTTT. Filled out from reference TRBV5-5 and TRBJ1-5, the complete variable domain reads DAGVTQSPTHLIKTRGQQVTLRCSPISGHKSVSWYQQVLGQGPQFIFQYYEKEERGRGNFPDRFSARQFPNYSSELNVNALLLGDSALYLCDSSLSSRQPQHFGDGTRLSIL.

In its sample, this clonotype was seen a few times. The rearrangement uses TRBV7-9 and TRBJ1-5; D not certain. Germline loops: CDR1 SEHNR, CDR2 FQNEAQ (reference sequence). The CDR3 covers 13 residues. V lost 3 bases and J lost 4, with 7 bases in between. The CDR3 bases are TGTGCCAGCAGCTTCGGAGTAAATCAGCCCCAGCATTTT. Translated: CASSFGVNQPQHF.

The chain carries TRBV9 and TRBJ2-1; the match to TRBD2 covers 7 bases. The V gene's germline CDR1 is SGDLS and CDR2 YYNGEE. This CDR3 is built from 15 residues. The ends lost 4 bases at V and 3 bases at J; junction bases unmatched: 7. This CDR3 is CASSPDGTIYNEQFF. As DNA, the CDR3 is TGTGCCAGCAGCCCAGATGGGACTATCTACAATGAGCAGTTCTTC.

This clonotype appeared many times. The CDR3 loop is CASSPPSGGASTDTQYF. DNA of the CDR3: TGTGCCAGCAGCCCCCCTAGCGGGGGGGCCAGCACAGATACGCAGTATTTT. The gene calls are TRBV7-2 and TRBJ2-3; 12 bases agree with TRBD2. Trimming at V came to 5 bases and at J to 0 bases, leaving 6 bases not matched to a gene. Germline CDR1 is SGHTA and CDR2 is FQGNSA. This CDR3 has 17 residues.

This clonotype was counted a few times. The chain links TRBV3-1 to TRBJ2-3; D uncertain. V lost 6 bases and J lost 2, with 6 bases in between. This CDR3 is 12 amino acids long. Germline CDR1 LGHDT, CDR2 YNNKEL (reference sequence). The CDR3 reads CASSGDTDTQYF. In nucleotides, the CDR3 is TGTGCCAGCAGTGGGGACACAGATACGCAGTATTTT.

This chain uses TRBV6-5 with TRBJ1-1; TRBD1 might be the D (6 bases). V was clipped by 8 bases and J by 1 base, with 11 bases between them. Germline CDR1 MNHEY, CDR2 SVGAGI. This CDR3 is built from 13 residues. CDR3: CASHYRENTEAFF. In DNA form, the CDR3 reads TGTGCCAGCCATTACAGGGAGAACACTGAAGCTTTCTTT.

This clonotype was counted at least ten times. The gene calls are TRBV10-3 and TRBJ1-2; D unclear. V was clipped by 3 bases and J by 8 bases, with 16 bases between them. Germline V lookup: CDR1 ENHRY, CDR2 SYGVKD. CDR3 length equals 14 residues. The CDR3 sequence is CAISDPVTGVGYTF. CDR3 nucleotide sequence: TGTGCCATCAGTGACCCCGTCACTGGGGTAGGCTACACCTTC.